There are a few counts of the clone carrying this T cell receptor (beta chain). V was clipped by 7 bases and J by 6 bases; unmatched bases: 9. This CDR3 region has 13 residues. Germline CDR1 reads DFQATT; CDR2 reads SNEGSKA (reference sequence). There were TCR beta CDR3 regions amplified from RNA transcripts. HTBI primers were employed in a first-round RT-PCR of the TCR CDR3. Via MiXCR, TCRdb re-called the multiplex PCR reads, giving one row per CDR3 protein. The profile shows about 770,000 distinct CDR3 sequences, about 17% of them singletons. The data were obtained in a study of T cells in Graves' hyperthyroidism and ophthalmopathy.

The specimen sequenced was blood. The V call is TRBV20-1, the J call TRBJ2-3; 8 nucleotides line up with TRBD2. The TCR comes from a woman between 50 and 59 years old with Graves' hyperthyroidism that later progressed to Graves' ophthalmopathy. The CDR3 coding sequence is TGCAGTGGGGAGACGGGGGGGCCCGATACGCAGTATTTT. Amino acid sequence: CSGETGGPDTQYF.